This TCR beta chain appears in the sequencing data of a study of T cells in Graves' hyperthyroidism and ophthalmopathy (dated by TCRdb to the late 2010s). In the study overall: TCR V-J signatures able to tell the groups apart were searched for in a discovery cohort of more than 90 patients, of whom around 42 had Graves' ophthalmopathy and roughly 59 had stable Graves' hyperthyroidism. An independent validation cohort of around 20 hyperthyroidism patients and roughly 16 patients who later progressed to ophthalmopathy tested prospective prediction of ophthalmopathy. The roughly 100 discovery patients were randomly split 7:3 into training and test sets. Thyroid tissue and blood T-cell repertoires from six Graves' hyperthyroidism patients were also compared in the study. Once sampling was done, hyperthyroidism patients were given methimazole at a starting dose of 30 mg daily, whereas ophthalmopathy patients were given high-dose intravenous methylprednisolone. TCR Vbeta CDR3 sequencing of fewer than 150 peripheral blood samples (around 45 ophthalmopathy, 75 to 85 hyperthyroidism and around 17 progressor patients) is reported in the paper. What the study reported, not specific to this receptor: Blood samples also contained most of the expanded thyroid clonotypes (frequency above 0.001), which suggests that blood repertoires may reflect thyroid immune responses. No statistical method was used to set the sample size in advance, and investigators knew the group allocation. A model built on a 13 V-J signature distinguished ophthalmopathy from stable hyperthyroidism, reaching approximately 89% sensitivity and around 82% specificity in cross-validation and 80%/75% in testing. In validation, the model predicted progression to ophthalmopathy a median of around six months before onset, with roughly 71% sensitivity and almost 75% specificity.

Ten or more counts support this clonotype. The clone's antigen remains unknown. Nothing much larger sits one base from this clone, and base qualities are not available. Stable Graves' hyperthyroidism was defined as no progression to ophthalmopathy during 18 months of follow-up. The hyperthyroidism patients were between 18 and 65 years old and newly diagnosed, with a disease duration of less than 2 months. The study excluded patients with uncontrolled infections, other autoimmune diseases, pregnancy or lactation. Clinical symptoms, serum thyroxine and TRAb, thyroid ultrasound, and orbital computed tomography formed the basis for the diagnoses. Trizol reagent was used to extract total RNA, and RNA quality was then checked on an Agilent 2100 Bioanalyzer. The CDR3, from cysteine to phenylalanine, totals 14 residues. The kept DNA is CDR3 alone, 42 bases in frame from the first base. At the junction V is shortened by 7 bases and J by 5 bases, with 17 bases in between. Looking up the germline V gene (reference sequence) yields CDR1 SEHNR and CDR2 FQNEAQ.

The TCR beta CDR3 regions were amplified from the RNA transcripts. The first round of RT-PCR for the TCR CDR3 was performed with the HTBI primer set and the Qiagen OneStep RT-PCR kit. Libraries were constructed in a second round of multiplex PCR, after which size selection and purification were carried out. Sequencing of the libraries was done on an Illumina HiSeq2000 using paired-end 100 bp reads. Concerning the study's data processing: SOAPnuke was used to process the raw data, with reads discarded if the reads contained adapters or uncalled bases, had a mean Phred below 15, or lacked an exact constant-primer or identifier match. High-quality paired reads were merged using COPE v1.2.5, and each unique nucleotide sequence was defined as a clonotype. MiTCR v1.1 was used to align clonotypes to the IMGT TRBV, TRBD and TRBJ reference segments. Analysis was restricted to V-J combinations with a frequency above 0.0001, which covered roughly 99% of repertoires. The TCS score was defined as F50 (clonal expansion) divided by E x V (chaos), with BLOSUM62-based TCRdist calculated between CDR3 peptides within each V-J. Welch's t-statistics and random forest reduced around 510 V-J features to about 13, which were used in a naive Bayes classifier (R e1071). TCRdb redid the processing of the public reads, applying fastp at Q25 and MiXCR, and retained in-frame beta chains. For every CDR3 protein sequence, its rows merge into one entry that carries the most common genes and DNA. The V and J calls, along with clone size, are taken from TCRdb and not from the paper's own processing. The sample table records approximately 560,000 distinct CDR3 sequences; roughly 50% of these occur just once. The ten top clones hold about 7.8% of the sample.

Sequenced: peripheral blood or thyroid tissue (not recorded which). This clonotype was obtained from a woman aged 18-35 years with Graves' hyperthyroidism. Donor details come from another sample of the same person, matched by shared clones. The rearranged chain carries TRBV7-9 and TRBJ1-1; no D segment can be confidently identified. The CDR3 region reads CASIESGLGTEAFF. At the DNA level, the sequence is TGTGCCAGCATCGAATCTGGTTTGGGGACTGAAGCTTTCTTT.